This passage covers 9 T cell receptor beta chains from one sample sequenced in a study of read filtering for tumor transcriptome and immune sequencing. The library was built from about 400 ng RNA with molecular barcoded adaptors for alpha/delta and beta/gamma chains. TCRdb redid the calling of the reads with MiXCR, one entry per CDR3 protein. The repertoire includes tens of thousands of distinct CDR3 sequences, about a fifth of them detected once, and about an eighth sits in the top ten. The specimen was a population of CD138-negative cells sorted from bone marrow. All receptors come from a donor aged 40 or older with multiple myeloma.

Many counts were recorded for this clonotype. An end of the junction differs from the germline gene, which may be a read error. V and J are TRBV6-5 and TRBJ2-1, with D possibly being TRBD2 (6 bases). Germline-derived CDR1 and CDR2 are MNHEY and SVGAGI. The CDR3 loop spans 14 amino acids. This chain's CDR3 is CASSYGGVAREQFF. CDR3 sequence (DNA): TGTGCCAGTAGTTACGGGGGAGTAGCCAGAGAGCAGTTCTTC.

This clonotype was picked up a small number of times. The rearrangement links TRBV5-1 to TRBJ2-7; D gene unclear. CDR1 and CDR2 from the germline V gene are SGHRS and YFSETQ. The CDR3 runs to 14 residues. Trimming left V 5 bases short and J 0 bases short, with 12 bases between. CDR3 protein: CASRGGRNSYEQYF. The CDR3 nucleotides are TGCGCCAGCAGAGGCGGACGGAACTCCTACGAGCAGTACTTC.

This clonotype is termed medium-sized. The V gene is TRBV5-1, the J gene TRBJ2-1; D gene ambiguous. The germline V and J ends were trimmed by 3 bases and 7 bases, with 5 bases remaining between them. CDR1 is SGHRS and CDR2 is YFSETQ in the germline V gene. The CDR3 loop spans 11 amino acids. CDR3 nucleotide sequence: TGCGCCAGCAGCTCAGCTAATGAGCAGTTCTTC. It yields the protein CASSSANEQFF.

J is TRBJ2-3 and V is TRBV20-1, with 10 positions matching TRBD2. This CDR3 spans 11 amino acids. J lost 12 bases, V lost 6 bases, and 6 bases had no gene match. The germline V gene has CDR1 DFQATT and CDR2 SNEGSKA (reference sequence). CDR3 coding DNA: TGCAGTGCCCTAGCGGGGGCTCTTCAGTATTTT. It specifies CSALAGALQYF.

As regards this clonotype: A single base separates this from a much larger clone, so it may be a read error. The rearrangement links TRBV6-6 to TRBJ2-3, with TRBD1 matching over 7 bases. With V trimmed by 2 bases and J by 1 base, 6 bases remained unmatched. The CDR3 totals 16 residues. Germline V gene sequence: CDR1 MNHNY, CDR2 SVGAGI (reference sequence). The CDR3 DNA reads TGTGCCAGCAGTTACCCAGGGGGACAGCGCACAGATACGCAGTATTTT. Its translation: CASSYPGGQRTDTQYF.

This clonotype was detected ten times or more. The J gene is TRBJ2-1, the V gene TRBV5-1; 10 bases align to TRBD2. This CDR3 spans 17 amino acids. Germline CDR1 reads SGHRS; CDR2 reads YFSETQ. V shed 2 bases, J shed 9 bases, and the junction held 14 bases outside the gene matches. The CDR3 is CASSLQSSGRSGGEQFF. The CDR3 coding sequence is TGCGCCAGCAGCTTACAGTCTAGCGGGAGAAGTGGGGGTGAGCAGTTCTTC.

This clonotype was counted at least ten times. The V call is TRBV14, the J call TRBJ2-1; D is possibly TRBD1 or TRBD2 (5 bases each). Per germline, CDR1 SGHDN and CDR2 FVKESK. The CDR3 is 16 residues long. V lost 0 bases and J 2 bases, leaving 11 bases between the germline ends. CDR3 region: CASSQEFWGTYNEQFF. Here the CDR3 DNA reads TGTGCCAGCAGCCAAGAATTTTGGGGGACCTACAATGAGCAGTTCTTC. The variable domain in full, with the rest retrieved from reference TRBV14 and TRBJ2-1, is EAGVTQFPSHSVIEKGQTVTLRCDPISGHDNLYWYRRVMGKEIKFLLHFVKESKQDESGMPNNRFLAERTGGTYSTLKVQPAELEDSGVYFCASSQEFWGTYNEQFFGPGTRLTVL.

This clonotype showed up many times. The chain couples TRBV7-2 to TRBJ2-7, with 10 bases identical to TRBD1. There are 20 residues in the CDR3. The trim removed 1 base at V and 2 bases at J, leaving 17 bases unmatched. Per germline, CDR1 SGHTA and CDR2 FQGNSA. In DNA form, the CDR3 reads TGTGCCAGCAGCTTAGATGAACCGGGACAGGGGCGCCGTTTTACCTACGAGCAGTACTTC. Protein sequence: CASSLDEPGQGRRFTYEQYF.

The rearrangement links TRBV5-1 to TRBJ1-1, with 9 bases lining up with TRBD1. With 4 bases clipped from V and 7 bases from J, the junction kept 8 bases outside the gene matches. This CDR3 is built from 14 residues. Germline CDR1 and CDR2: SGHRS and YFSETQ. The CDR3 is CASSPRTGVGEAFF. The CDR3, as DNA: TGCGCCAGCAGCCCCCGGACAGGGGTAGGTGAAGCTTTCTTT.